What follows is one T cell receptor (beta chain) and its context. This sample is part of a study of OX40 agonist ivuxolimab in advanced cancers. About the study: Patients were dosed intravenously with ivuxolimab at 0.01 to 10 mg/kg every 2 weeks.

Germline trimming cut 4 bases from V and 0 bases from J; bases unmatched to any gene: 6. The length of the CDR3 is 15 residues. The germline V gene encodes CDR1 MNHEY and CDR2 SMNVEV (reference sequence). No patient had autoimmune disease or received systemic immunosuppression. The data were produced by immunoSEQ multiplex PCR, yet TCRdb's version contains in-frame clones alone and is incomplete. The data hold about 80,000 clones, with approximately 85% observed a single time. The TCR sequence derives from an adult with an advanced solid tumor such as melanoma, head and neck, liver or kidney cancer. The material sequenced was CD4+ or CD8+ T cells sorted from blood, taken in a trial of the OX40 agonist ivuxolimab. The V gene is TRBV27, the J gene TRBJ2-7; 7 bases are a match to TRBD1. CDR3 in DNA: TGTGCCAGCAGTTGGGACAGACTCTCCTCCTACGAGCAGTACTTC. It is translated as CASSWDRLSSYEQYF.